The clone carrying this T cell receptor beta chain was seen many times. Its antigen is not identified. The data stem from a study of T cells after yellow fever vaccination. Across the study: Some fractions had low cell numbers, and these were prepared with SMART-Seq v4 Ultra Low Input. Study results and caveats: The study re-detected most primary-vaccination clones after the booster (under 97% CD4, roughly 85% CD8). Weaker, the secondary response peaked sooner, at day 5 versus 15.

There are 13 residues in the CDR3. Trimming stripped 3 bases from V and 4 bases from J, with 9 bases between. TCRdb re-derived calls from the 5' RACE reads in MiXCR, one entry per CDR3 protein. This sample carries about 250,000 distinct CDR3 sequences, around 3.5% of them seen once, and the ten largest clones take 15% to 20%. The clonotype originates from a man aged 18 to 29 who received the YFV17D yellow fever vaccine. The material was PBMCs, obtained 15 days after the yellow fever booster vaccination. This sequence joins TRBV12-3 or TRBV12-4 and TRBJ2-5; D gene uncertain. CDR3 loop: CASSFESRETQYF. DNA of the CDR3: TGTGCCAGCAGTTTCGAGTCCCGAGAGACCCAGTACTTC.